The present T cell receptor beta chain was sequenced within a study of CD8+CD57+ T cells in acquired aplastic anemia. Genomic DNA was employed as the template in profiling TCR beta VDJ and CDR3. Each CDR3 protein is one row after TCRdb ran MiXCR on the reads. The data hold 190,000 or so distinct CDR3 sequences, with approximately 48% observed a single time. It was patients with CD8+CD57+ cell expansion by flow cytometry who were chosen for sequencing. The sample holds many counts of this clonotype. The length of the CDR3 is 17 residues. The V gene's germline CDR1 is SGHTA and CDR2 FQGNSA. V shed 5 bases, J shed 5 bases, and the junction held 14 bases outside the gene matches.

The sequence was collected from a human donor with aplastic anemia. The sequencing input was sorted CD4+, CD8+, or CD8+CD57+ T cells (not recorded which) from PBMCs. V is TRBV7-2 and J is TRBJ2-3, with 9 positions matching TRBD2. The CDR3 spells CASSTPGSGRGVDTQYF. The CDR3 DNA is TGTGCCAGCAGCACCCCCGGTAGCGGGAGAGGAGTAGATACGCAGTATTTT.